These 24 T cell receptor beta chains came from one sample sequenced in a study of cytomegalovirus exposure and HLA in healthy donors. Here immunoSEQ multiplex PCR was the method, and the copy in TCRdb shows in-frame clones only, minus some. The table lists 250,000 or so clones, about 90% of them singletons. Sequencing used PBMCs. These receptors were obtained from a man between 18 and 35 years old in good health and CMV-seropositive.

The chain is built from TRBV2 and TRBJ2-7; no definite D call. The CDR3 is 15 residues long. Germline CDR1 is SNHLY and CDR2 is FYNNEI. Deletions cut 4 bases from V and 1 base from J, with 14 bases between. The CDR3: CASSGRALLSYEQYF. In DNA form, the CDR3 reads TGTGCCAGCAGTGGCAGAGCTCTACTTTCCTACGAGCAGTACTTC. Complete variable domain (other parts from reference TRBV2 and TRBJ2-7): EPEVTQTPSHQVTQMGQEVILRCVPISNHLYFYWYRQILGQKVEFLVSFYNNEISEKSEIFDDQFSVERPDGSNFTLKIRSTKLEDSAMYFCASSGRALLSYEQYFGPGTRLTVT.

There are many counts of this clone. The CDR3 DNA follows: TGTGCCAGCAGCCAGGGGACTAGGAGTGAGCAGTACTTC. Amino acids: CASSQGTRSEQYF. The rearrangement links TRBV7-9 to TRBJ2-7; 8 nucleotides line up with TRBD2. Germline values: CDR1 SEHNR, CDR2 FQNEAQ (reference sequence). Germline trimming cut 5 bases from V and 7 bases from J; bases unmatched to any gene: 7. The CDR3 length is 13 residues.

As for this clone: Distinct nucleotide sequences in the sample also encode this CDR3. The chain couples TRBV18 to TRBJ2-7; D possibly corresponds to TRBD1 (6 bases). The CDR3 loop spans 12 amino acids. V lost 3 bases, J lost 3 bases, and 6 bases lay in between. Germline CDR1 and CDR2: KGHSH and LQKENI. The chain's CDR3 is CASSPTGYEQYF. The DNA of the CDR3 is TGTGCCAGCTCACCGACAGGCTACGAGCAGTACTTC.

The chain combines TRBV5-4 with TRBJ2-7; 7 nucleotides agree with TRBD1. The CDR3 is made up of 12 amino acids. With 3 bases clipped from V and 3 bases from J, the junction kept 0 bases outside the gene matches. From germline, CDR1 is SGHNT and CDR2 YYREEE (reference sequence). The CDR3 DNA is TGTGCCAGCAGCTGGGACAGCTACGAGCAGTACTTC. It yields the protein CASSWDSYEQYF. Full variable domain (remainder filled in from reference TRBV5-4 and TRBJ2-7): ETGVTQSPTHLIKTRGQQVTLRCSSQSGHNTVSWYQQALGQGPQFIFQYYREEENGRGNFPPRFSGLQFPNYSSELNVNALELDDSALYLCASSWDSYEQYFGPGTRLTVT.

CDR3 nucleotides: TGTGCTAGTGCCCTGGGGGGACAGGGGTTCGTGGAGACCCAGTACTTC. This encodes CASALGGQGFVETQYF. The chain combines TRBV12-5 with TRBJ2-5; TRBD1 matches 10 bases. The CDR3 consists of 16 residues. Germline trimming cut 7 bases from V and 5 bases from J; bases unmatched to any gene: 13. CDR1 and CDR2 (germline): LGHNT, FRNRAP.

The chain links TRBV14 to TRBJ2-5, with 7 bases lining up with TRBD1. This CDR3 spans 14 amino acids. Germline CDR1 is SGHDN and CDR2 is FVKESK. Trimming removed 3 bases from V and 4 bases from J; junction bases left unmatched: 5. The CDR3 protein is CASSHRQGGETQYF. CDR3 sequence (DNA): TGTGCCAGCAGCCATCGACAGGGTGGAGAGACCCAGTACTTC.

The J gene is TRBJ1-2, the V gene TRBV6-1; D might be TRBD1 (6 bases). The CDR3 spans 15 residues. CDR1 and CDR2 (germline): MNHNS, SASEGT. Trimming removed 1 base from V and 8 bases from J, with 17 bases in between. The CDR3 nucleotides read TGTGCCAGCAGTGAAGAAGCAGGGGCGGGAGGCGGCTACACCTTC. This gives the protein CASSEEAGAGGGYTF.

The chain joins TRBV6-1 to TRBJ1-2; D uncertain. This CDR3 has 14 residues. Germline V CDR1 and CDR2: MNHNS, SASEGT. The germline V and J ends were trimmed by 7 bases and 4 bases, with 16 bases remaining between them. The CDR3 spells CASTNMDGFYGYTF. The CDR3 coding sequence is TGTGCCAGCACTAATATGGACGGCTTCTATGGCTACACCTTC.

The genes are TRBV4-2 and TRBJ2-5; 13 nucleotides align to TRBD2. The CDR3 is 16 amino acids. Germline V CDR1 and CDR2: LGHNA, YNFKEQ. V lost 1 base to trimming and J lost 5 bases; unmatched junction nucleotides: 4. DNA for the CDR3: TGTGCCAGCAGCCAAGGGACTAGCGGGAGTAAGGAGACCCAGTACTTC. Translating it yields CASSQGTSGSKETQYF.

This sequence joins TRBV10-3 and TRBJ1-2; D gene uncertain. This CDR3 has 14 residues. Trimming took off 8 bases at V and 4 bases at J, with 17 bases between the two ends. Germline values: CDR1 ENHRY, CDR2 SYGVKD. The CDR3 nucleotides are TGTGCCATCTCCGACGGGAAGCGGGCCTATGGCTACACCTTC. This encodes CAISDGKRAYGYTF.

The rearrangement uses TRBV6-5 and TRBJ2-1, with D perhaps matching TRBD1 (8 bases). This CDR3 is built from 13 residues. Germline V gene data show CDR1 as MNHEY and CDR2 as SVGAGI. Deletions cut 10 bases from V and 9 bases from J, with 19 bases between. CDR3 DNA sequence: TGTGCCACCGGGAGGACAGGGCTGCGTGAGCAGTTCTTC. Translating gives CATGRTGLREQFF.

In nucleotides, the CDR3 is TGCGCCAGCACTACCTATTTGACTAGCGATAAGGAGACCCAGTACTTC. This gives the protein CASTTYLTSDKETQYF. The J gene is TRBJ2-5, the V gene TRBV4-1; 8 bases match TRBD2. The CDR3 spans 16 residues. Unmatched junction bases numbered 15, after V lost 7 bases and J lost 5 bases. The germline gives CDR1 MGHRA, CDR2 YSYEKL.

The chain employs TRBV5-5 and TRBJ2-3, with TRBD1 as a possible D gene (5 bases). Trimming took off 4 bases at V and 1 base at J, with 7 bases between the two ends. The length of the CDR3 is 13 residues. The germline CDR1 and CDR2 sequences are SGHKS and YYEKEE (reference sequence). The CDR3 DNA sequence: TGTGCCAGCAGCCAGGGCGGCACAGATACGCAGTATTTT. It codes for CASSQGGTDTQYF.

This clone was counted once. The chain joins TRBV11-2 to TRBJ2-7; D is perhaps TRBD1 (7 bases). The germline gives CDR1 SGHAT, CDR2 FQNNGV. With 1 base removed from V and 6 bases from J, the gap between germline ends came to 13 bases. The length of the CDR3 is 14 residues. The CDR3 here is CASSLAAGGREQYF. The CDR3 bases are TGTGCCAGCAGCTTAGCGGCAGGGGGGCGCGAGCAGTACTTC.

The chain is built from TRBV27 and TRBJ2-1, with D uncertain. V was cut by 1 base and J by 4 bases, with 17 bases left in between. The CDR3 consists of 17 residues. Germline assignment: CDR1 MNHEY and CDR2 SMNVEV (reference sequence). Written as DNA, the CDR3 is TGTGCCAGCAGTTTATGGGGTGGGATTATGGGTTACAATGAGCAGTTCTTC. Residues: CASSLWGGIMGYNEQFF.

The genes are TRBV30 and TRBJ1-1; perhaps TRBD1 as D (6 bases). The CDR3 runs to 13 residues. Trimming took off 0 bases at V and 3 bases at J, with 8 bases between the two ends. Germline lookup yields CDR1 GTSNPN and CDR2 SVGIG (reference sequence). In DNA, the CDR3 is TGTGCCTGGAGTGTAGGGGGGGACACTGAAGCTTTCTTT. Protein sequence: CAWSVGGDTEAFF.

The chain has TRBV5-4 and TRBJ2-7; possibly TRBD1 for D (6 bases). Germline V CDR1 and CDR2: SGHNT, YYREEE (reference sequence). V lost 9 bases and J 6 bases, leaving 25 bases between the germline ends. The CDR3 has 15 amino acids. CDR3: CATSNGPGATSEQYF. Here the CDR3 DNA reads TGTGCCACCTCGAATGGTCCAGGGGCCACATCCGAGCAGTACTTC.

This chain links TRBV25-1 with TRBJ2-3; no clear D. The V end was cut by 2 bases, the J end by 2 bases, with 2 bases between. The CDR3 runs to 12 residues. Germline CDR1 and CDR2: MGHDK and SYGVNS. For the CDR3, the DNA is TGTGCCAGCAGTGAACTCACAGATACGCAGTATTTT. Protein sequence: CASSELTDTQYF. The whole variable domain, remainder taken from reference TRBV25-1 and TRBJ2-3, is EADIYQTPRYLVIGTGKKITLECSQTMGHDKMYWYQQDPGMELHLIHYSYGVNSTEKGDLSSESTVSRIRTEHFPLTLESARPSHTSQYLCASSELTDTQYFGPGTRLTVL.

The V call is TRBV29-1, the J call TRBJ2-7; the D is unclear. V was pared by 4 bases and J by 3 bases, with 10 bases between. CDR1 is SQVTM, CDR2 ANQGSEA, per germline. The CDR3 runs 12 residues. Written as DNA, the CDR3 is TGCAGCGTTGTGAAAGGCGGCTACGAGCAGTACTTC. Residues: CSVVKGGYEQYF.

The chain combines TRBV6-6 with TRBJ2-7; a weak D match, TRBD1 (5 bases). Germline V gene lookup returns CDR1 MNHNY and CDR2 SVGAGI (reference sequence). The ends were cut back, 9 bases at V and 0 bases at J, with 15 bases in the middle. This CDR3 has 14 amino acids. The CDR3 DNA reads TGTGCCAGACTCTCAGGACAAGTCTCCTACGAGCAGTACTTC. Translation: CARLSGQVSYEQYF.

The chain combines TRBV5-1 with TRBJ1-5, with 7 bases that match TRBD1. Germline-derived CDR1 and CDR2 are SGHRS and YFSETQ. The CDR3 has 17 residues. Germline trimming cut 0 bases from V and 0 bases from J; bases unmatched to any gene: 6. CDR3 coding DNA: TGCGCCAGCAGCTTGGGGCTCGGGACAGATAGCAATCAGCCCCAGCATTTT. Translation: CASSLGLGTDSNQPQHF.

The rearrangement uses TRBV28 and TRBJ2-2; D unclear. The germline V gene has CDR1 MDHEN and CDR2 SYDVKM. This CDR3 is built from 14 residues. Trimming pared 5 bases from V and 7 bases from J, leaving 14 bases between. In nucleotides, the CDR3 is TGTGCCAGCAGTGACCCTAGAGGCATCGGGGAGCTGTTTTTT. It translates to CASSDPRGIGELFF.

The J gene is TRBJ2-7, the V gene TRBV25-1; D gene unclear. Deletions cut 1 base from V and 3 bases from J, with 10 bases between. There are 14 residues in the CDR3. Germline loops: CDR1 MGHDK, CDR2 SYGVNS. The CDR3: CASSESVLSYEQYF. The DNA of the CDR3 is TGTGCCAGCAGTGAATCAGTGCTTAGCTACGAGCAGTACTTC.

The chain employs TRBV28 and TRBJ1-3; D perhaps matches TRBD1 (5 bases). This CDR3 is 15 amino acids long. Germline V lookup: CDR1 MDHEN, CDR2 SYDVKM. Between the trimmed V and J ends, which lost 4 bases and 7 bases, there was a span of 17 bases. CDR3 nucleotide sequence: TGTGCCAGCAGTTCACAGGACGCCCAGGTCAACACCATATATTTT. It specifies CASSSQDAQVNTIYF.